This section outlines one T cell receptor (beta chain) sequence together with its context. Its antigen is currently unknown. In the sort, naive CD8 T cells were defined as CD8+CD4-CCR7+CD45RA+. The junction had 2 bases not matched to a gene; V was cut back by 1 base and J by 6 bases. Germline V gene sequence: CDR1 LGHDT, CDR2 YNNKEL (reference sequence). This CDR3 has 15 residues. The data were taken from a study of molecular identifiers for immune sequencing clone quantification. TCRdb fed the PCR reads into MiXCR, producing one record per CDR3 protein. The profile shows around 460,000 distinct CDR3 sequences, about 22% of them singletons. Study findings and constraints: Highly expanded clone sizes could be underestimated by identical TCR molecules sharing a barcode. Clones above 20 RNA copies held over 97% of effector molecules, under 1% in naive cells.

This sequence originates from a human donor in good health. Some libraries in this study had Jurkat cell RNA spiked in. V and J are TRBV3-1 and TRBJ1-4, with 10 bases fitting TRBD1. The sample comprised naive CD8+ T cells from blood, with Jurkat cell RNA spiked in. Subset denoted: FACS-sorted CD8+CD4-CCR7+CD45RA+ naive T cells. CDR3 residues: CASSQAGTGDEKLFF. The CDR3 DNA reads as TGTGCCAGCAGCCAAGCCGGGACAGGGGATGAAAAACTGTTTTTT.